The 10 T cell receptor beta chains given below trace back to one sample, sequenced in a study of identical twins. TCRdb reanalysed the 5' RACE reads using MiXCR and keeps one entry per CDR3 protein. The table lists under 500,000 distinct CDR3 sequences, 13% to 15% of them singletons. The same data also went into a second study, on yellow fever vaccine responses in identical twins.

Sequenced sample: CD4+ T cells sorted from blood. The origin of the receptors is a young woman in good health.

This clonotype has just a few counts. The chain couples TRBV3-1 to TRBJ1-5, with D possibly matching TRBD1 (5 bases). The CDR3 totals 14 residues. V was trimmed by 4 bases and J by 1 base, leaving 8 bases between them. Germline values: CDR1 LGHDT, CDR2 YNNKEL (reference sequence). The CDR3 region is CASSREGSNQPQHF. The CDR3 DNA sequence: TGTGCCAGCAGCCGCGAGGGGAGCAATCAGCCCCAGCATTTT.

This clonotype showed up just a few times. The CDR3 protein is CASSLTPSGGADTQYF. CDR3 in DNA: TGCGCCAGCAGCTTGACTCCTAGCGGGGGGGCGGATACGCAGTATTTT. The chain carries TRBV5-1 and TRBJ2-3; 12 nucleotides line up with TRBD2. V lost 1 base, J lost 6 bases, and 6 bases stayed unmatched. The CDR3 is 16 residues long. Germline CDR1 is SGHRS and CDR2 is YFSETQ.

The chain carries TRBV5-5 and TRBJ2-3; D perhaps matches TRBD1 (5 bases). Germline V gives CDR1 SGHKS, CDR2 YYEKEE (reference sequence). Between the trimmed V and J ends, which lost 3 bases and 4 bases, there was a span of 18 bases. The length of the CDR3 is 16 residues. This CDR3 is CASSSRTGVGADTQYF. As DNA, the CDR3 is TGTGCCAGCAGCTCCCGGACGGGCGTAGGGGCAGATACGCAGTATTTT.

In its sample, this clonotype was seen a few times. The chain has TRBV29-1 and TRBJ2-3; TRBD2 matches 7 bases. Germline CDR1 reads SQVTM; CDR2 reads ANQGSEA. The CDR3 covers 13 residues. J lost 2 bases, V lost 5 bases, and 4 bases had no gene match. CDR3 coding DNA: TGCAGCGTTTTACGGGACTACACAGATACGCAGTATTTT. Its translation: CSVLRDYTDTQYF.

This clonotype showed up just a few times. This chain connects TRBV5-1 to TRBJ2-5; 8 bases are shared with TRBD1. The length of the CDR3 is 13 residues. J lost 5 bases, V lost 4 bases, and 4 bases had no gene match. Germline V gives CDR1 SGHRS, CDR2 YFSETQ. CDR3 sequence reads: CASSPRGLETQYF. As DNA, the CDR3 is TGCGCCAGCAGCCCCAGGGGGCTGGAGACCCAGTACTTC.

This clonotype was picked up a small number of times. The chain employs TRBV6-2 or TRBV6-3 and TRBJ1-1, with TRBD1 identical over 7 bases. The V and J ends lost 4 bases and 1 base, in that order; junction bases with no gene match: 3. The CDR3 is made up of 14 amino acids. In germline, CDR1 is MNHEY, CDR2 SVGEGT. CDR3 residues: CASSSRGPNTEAFF. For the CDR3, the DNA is TGTGCCAGCAGTTCAAGGGGGCCGAACACTGAAGCTTTCTTT.

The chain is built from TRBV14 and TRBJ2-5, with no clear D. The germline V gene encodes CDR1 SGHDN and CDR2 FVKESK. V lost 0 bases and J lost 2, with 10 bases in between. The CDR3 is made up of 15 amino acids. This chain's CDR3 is CASSQDTSYQETQYF. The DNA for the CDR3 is TGTGCCAGCAGCCAAGATACAAGCTATCAAGAGACCCAGTACTTC.

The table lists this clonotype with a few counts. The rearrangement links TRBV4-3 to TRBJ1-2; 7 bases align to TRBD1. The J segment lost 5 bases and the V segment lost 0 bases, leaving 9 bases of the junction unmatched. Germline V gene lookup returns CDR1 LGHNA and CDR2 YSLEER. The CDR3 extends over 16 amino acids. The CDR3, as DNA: TGCGCCAGCAGCCAAGACCCCGCCGGGACAGAATATGGCTACACCTTC. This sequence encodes CASSQDPAGTEYGYTF.

The CDR3 protein is CASSKTRDTQYF. For the CDR3, the DNA is TGTGCCAGCAGTAAGACACGGGATACGCAGTATTTT. V and J are TRBV12-3 or TRBV12-4 and TRBJ2-3; D remains ambiguous. The CDR3 spans 12 residues. V lost 5 bases and J 6 bases, leaving 9 bases between the germline ends.

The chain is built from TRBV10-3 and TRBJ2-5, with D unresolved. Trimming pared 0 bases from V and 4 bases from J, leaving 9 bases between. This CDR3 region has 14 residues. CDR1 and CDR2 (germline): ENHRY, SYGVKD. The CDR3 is CAISESSVLETQYF. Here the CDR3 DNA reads TGTGCCATCAGTGAGTCGAGCGTTTTAGAGACCCAGTACTTC.